The clone carrying this T cell receptor (beta chain) was picked up a small number of times. Antigen: not known. The entry originates in a study of human T cells and chemical hapten exposure. Study context: There were per-sample TCR yield variations, arising mainly from small pooled library volume differences.

Per the study methods: Sample TCR counts, which ranged from 23,224 to 690,600, had a median of about 100,000. TCRdb reprocessed the RACE reads via MiXCR and lists one record per CDR3 protein. The V and J calls here are based on TCRdb, not the publication. The data contain about 84,000 distinct CDR3 sequences, more than 9% of them seen just once; the ten biggest clones take up about 5%. Whole-study findings and limits: Healthy people's immune response may differ from that of the donors, who had alopecia. Controls formed significantly fewer large CDR3 similarity clusters than expanded TCRs did.

CDR1 and CDR2 from the germline V gene are KGHDR and SFDVKD. The CDR3 length is 15 residues. V shed 2 bases and J shed 0 bases, with 7 bases lying between them. Indicated time point: patch test 2, 6 weeks after DPC sensitization. The treatment is: therapeutic diphenylcyclopropenone sensitization with weekly scalp DPC. The source material was whole blood, sampled in connection with sensitization to the hapten diphenylcyclopropenone (DPC). The sequence was collected from a woman in her fifties or sixties with alopecia areata. Some clones in this sample may be carry-over from other donors' samples. The chain has TRBV24-1 and TRBJ1-3; unclear D gene. This chain's CDR3 is CATSDSSDSGNTIYF. The CDR3 DNA reads TGTGCCACCAGTGATTCCAGCGACTCTGGAAACACCATATATTTT.